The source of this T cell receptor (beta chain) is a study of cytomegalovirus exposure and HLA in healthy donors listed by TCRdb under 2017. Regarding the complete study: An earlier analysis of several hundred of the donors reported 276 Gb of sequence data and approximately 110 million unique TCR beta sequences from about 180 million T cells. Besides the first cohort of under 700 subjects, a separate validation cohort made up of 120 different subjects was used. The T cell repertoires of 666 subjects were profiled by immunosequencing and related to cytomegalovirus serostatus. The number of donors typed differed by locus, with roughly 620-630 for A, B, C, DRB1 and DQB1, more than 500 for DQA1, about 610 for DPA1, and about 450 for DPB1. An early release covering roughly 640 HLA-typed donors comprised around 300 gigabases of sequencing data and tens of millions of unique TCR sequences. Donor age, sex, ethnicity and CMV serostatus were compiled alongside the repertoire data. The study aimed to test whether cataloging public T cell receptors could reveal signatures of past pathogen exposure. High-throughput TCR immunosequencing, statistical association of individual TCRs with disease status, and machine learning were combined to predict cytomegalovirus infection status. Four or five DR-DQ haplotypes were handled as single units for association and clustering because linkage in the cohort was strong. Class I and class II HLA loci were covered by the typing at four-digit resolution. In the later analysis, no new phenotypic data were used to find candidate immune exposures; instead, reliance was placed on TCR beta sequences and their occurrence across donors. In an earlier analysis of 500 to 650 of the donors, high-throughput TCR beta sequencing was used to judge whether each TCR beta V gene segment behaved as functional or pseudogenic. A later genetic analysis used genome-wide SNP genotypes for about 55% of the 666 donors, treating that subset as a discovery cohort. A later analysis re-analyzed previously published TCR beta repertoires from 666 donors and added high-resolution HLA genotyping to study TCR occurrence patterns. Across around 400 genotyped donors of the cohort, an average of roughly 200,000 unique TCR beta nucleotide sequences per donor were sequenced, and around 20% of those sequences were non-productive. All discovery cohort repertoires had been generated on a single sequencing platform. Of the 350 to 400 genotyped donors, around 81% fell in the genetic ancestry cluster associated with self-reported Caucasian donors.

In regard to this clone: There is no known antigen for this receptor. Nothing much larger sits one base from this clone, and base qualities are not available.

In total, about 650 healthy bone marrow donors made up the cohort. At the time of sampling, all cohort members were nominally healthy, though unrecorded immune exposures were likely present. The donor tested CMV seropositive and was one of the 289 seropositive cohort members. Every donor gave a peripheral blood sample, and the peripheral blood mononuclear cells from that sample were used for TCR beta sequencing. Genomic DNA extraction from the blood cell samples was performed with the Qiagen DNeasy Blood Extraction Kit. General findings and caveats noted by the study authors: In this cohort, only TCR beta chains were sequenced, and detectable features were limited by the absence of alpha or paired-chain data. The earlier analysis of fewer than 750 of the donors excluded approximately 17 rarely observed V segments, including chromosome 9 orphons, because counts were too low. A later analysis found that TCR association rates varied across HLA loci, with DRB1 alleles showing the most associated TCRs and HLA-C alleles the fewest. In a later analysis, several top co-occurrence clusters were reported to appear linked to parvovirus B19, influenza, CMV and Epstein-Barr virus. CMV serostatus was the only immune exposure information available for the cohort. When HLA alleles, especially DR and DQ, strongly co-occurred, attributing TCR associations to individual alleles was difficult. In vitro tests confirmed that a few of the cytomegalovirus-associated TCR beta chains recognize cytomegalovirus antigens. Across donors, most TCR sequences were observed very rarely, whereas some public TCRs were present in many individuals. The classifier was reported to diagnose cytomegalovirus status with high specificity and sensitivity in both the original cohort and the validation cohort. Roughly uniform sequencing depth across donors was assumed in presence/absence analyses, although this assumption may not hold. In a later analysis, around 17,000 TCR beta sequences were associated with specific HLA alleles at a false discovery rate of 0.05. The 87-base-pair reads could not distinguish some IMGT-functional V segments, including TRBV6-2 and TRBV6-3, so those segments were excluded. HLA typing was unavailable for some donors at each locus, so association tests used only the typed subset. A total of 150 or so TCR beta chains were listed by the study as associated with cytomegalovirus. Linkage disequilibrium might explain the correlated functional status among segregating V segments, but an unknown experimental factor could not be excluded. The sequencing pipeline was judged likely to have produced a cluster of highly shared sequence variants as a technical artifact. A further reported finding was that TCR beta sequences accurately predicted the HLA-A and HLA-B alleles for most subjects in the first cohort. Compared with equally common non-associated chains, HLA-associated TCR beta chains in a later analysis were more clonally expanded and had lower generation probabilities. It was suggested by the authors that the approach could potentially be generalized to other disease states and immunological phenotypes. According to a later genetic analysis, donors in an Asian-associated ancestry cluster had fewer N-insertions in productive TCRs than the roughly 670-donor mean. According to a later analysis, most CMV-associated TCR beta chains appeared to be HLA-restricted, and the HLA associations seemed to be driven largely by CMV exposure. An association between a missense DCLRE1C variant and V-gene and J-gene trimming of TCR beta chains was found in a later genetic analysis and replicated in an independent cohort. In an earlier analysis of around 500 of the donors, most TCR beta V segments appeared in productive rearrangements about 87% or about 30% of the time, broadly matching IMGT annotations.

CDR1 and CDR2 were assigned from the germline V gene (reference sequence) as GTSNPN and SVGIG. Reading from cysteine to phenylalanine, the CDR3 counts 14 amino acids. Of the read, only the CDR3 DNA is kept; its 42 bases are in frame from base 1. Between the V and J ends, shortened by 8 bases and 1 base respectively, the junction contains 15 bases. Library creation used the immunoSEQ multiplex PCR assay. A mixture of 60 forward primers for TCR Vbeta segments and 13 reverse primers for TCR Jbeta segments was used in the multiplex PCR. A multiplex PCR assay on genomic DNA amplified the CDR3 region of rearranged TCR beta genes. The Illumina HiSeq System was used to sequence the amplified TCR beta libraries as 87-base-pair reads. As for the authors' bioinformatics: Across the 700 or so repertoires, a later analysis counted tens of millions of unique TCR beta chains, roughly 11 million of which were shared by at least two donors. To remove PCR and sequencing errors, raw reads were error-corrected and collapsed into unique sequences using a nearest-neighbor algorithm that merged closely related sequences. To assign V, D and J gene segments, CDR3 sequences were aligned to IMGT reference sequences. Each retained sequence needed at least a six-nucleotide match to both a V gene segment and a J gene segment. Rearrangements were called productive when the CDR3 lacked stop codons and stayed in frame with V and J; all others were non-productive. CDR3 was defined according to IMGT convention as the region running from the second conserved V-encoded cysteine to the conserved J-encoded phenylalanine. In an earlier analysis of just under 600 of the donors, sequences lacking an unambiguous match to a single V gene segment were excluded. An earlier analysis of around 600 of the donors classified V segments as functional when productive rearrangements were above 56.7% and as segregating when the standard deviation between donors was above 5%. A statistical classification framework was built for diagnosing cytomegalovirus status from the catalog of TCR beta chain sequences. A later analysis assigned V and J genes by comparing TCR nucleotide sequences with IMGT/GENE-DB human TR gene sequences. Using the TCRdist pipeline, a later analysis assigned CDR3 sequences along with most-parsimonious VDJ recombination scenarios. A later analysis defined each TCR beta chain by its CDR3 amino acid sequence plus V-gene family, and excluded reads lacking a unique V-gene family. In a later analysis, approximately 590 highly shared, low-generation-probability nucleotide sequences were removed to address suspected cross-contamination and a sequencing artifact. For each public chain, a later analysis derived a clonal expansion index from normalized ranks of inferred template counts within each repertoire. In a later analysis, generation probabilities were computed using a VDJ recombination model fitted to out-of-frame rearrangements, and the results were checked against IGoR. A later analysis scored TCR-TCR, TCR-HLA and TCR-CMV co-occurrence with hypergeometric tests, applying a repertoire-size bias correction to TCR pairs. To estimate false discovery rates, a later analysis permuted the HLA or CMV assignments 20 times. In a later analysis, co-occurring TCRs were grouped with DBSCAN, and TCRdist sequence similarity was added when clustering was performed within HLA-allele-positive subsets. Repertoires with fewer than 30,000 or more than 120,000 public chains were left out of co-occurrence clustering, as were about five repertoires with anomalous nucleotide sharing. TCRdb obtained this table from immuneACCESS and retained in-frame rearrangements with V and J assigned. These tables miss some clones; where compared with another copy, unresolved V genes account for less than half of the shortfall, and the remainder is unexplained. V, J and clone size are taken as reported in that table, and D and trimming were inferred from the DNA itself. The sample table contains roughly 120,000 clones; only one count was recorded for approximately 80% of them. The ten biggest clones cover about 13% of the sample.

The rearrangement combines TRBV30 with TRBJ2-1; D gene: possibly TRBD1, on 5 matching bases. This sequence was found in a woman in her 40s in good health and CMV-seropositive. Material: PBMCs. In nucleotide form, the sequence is TGTGCCGAAACAAGGGGTGGGTCCTACAATGAGCAGTTCTTC. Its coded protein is CAETRGGSYNEQFF.